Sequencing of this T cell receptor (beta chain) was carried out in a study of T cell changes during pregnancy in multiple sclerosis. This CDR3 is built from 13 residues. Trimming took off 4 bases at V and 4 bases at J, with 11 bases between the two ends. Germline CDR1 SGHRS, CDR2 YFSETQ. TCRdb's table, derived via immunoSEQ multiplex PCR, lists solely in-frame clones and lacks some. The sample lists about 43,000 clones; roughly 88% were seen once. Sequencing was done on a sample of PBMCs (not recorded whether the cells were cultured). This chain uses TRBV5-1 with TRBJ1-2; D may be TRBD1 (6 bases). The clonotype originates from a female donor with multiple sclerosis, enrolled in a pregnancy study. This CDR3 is CASSRGGSYGYTF. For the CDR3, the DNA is TGCGCCAGCAGCAGGGGGGGTAGCTATGGCTACACCTTC.